Sequencing of this TCR beta chain was carried out in a study of cytomegalovirus exposure and HLA in healthy donors. Regarding the study as a whole: Productive rates of about 90% or about 30% were seen for most TCR beta V segments in an earlier analysis. Available immune exposure information was restricted to CMV serostatus only.

The PCR used 60 Vbeta and 13 Jbeta primers. Only in-frame clones appear in the TCRdb table, and some are missing; sequencing was by immunoSEQ multiplex PCR. The table records 75,000 to 95,000 clones, 78% of them present only once. On this clone itself: Its antigen is still unknown.

V lost 1 base to trimming and J lost 6 bases, with 15 bases between them. The CDR3 sequence is 16 residues long. Germline-derived CDR1 and CDR2 are SGHAT and FQNNGV. This chain links TRBV11-2 with TRBJ2-2; TRBD1 is a possible D gene (6 bases). Sequenced input: PBMCs. The source is a male donor in good health and CMV-seropositive. The CDR3 sequence: CASSLVSGAISGELFF. As DNA, the CDR3 is TGTGCCAGCAGCTTAGTTTCAGGGGCCATATCCGGGGAGCTGTTTTTT.